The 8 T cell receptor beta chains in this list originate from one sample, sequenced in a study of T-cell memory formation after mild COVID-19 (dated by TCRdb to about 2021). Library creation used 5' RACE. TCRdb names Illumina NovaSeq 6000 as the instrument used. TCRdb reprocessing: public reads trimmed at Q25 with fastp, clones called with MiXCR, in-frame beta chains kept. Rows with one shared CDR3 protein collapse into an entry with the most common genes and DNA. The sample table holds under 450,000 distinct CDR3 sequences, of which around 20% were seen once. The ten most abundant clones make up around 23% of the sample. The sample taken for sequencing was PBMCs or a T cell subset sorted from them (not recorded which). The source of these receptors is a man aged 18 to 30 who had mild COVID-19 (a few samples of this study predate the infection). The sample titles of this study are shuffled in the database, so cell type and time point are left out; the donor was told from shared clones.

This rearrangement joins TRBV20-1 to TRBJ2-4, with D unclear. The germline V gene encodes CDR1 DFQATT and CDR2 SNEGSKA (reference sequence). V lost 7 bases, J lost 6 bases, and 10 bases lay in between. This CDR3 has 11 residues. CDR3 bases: TGCAGTGTAAACGTGGGAAACATTCAGTACTTC. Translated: CSVNVGNIQYF.

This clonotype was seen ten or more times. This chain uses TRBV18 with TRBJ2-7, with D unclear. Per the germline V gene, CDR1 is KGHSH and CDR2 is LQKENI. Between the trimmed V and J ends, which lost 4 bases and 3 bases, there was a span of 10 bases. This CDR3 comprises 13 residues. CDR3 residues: CASSLSQVYEQYV. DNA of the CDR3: TGTGCCAGCTCACTAAGCCAGGTCTACGAGCAGTACGTC.

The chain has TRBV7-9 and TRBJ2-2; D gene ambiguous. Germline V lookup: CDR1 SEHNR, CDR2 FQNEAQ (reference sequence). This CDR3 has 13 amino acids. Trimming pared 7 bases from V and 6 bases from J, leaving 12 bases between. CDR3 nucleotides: TGTGCCAGCACACCCTTACGACCCGGGGAGCTGTTTTTT. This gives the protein CASTPLRPGELFF.

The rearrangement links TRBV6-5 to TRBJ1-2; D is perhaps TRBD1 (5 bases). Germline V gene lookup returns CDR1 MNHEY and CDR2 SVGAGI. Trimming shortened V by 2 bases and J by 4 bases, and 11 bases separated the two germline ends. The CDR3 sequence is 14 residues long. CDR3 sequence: CASSYEGPFYGYTF. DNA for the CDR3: TGTGCCAGCAGTTACGAGGGGCCCTTCTATGGCTACACCTTC.

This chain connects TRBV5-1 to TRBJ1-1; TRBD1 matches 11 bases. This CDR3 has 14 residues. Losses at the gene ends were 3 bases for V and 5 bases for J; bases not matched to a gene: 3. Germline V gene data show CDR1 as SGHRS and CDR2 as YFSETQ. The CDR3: CASSWDRGGTEAFF. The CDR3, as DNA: TGCGCCAGCAGCTGGGACAGGGGGGGAACTGAAGCTTTCTTT. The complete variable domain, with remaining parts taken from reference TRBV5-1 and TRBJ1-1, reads KAGVTQTPRYLIKTRGQQVTLSCSPISGHRSVSWYQQTPGQGLQFLFEYFSETQRNKGNFPGRFSGRQFSNSRSEMNVSTLELGDSALYLCASSWDRGGTEAFFGQGTRLTVV.

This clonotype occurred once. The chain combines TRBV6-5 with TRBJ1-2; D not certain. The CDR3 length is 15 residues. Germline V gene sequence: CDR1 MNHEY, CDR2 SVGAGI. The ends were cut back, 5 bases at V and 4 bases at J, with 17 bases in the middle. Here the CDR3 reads CASSLSGLPTYGYTF. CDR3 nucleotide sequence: TGTGCCAGCAGTCTGTCCGGACTGCCGACCTATGGCTACACCTTC.

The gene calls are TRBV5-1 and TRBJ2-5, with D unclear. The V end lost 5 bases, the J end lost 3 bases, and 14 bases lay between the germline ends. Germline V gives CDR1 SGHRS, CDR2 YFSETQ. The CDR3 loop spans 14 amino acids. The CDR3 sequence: CASRLVGPKETQYF. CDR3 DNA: TGCGCCAGCAGGCTGGTCGGTCCCAAAGAGACCCAGTACTTC.

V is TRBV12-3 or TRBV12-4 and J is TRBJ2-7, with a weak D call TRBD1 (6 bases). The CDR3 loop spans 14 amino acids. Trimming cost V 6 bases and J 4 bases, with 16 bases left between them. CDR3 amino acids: CASRTQGRTYEQYF. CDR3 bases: TGTGCCAGCAGGACACAGGGAAGGACTTACGAGCAGTACTTC.